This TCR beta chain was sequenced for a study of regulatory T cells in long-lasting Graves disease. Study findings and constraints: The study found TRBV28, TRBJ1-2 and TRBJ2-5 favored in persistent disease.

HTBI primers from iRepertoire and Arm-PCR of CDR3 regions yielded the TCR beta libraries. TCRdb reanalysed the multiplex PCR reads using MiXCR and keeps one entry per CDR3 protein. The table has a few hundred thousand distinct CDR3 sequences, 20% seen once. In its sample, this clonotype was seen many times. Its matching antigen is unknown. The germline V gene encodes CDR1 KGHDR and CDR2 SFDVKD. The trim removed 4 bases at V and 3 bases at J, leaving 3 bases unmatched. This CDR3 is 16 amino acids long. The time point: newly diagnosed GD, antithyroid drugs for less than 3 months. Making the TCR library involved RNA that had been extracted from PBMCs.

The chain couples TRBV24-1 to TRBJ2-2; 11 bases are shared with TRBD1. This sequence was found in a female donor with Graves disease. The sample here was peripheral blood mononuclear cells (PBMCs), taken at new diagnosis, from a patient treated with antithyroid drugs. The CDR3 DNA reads TGTGCCACCAGTGACCCGGGACAGGGGGACACCGGGGAGCTGTTTTTT. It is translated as CATSDPGQGDTGELFF.